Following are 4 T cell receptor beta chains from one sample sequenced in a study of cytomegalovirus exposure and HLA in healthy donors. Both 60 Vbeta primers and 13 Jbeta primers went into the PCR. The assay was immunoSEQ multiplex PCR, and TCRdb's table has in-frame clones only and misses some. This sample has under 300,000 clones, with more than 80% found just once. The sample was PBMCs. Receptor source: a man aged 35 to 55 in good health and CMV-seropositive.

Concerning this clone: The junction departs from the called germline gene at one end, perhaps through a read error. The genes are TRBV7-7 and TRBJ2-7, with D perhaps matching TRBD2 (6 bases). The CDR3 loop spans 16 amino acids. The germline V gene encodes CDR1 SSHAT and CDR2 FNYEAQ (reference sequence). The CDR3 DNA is TGTGCTAGCAGCCAGGGATGCTGGGAGGTCTCCTACGAGCAGTACTTC. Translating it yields CASSQGCWEVSYEQYF.

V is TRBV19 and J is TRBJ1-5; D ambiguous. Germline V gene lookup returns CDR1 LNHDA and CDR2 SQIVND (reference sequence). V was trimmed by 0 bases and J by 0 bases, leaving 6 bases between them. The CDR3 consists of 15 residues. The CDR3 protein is CASSIDNYSNQPQHF. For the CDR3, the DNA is TGTGCCAGTAGTATAGACAACTATAGCAATCAGCCCCAGCATTTT.

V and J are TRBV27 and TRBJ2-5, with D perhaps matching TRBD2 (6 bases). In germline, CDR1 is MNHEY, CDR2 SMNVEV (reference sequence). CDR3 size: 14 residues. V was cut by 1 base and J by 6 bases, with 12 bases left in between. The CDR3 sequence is CASSLFWAGKTQYF. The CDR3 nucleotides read TGTGCCAGCAGTTTATTCTGGGCGGGGAAGACCCAGTACTTC.

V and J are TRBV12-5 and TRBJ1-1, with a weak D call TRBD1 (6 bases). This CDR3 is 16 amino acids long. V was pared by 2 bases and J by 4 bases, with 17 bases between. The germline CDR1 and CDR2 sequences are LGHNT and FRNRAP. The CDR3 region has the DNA TGTGCTAGTGGTTTGACCGGACAGAGAGGGGTCACTGAAGCTTTCTTT. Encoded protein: CASGLTGQRGVTEAFF.